Below, one T cell receptor (beta chain) is given with its context. The antigen remains undetermined. The junction departs from germline at one end; a sequencing error may be responsible. The data stem from a study of regulatory T cells in long-lasting Graves disease. Study conclusions and caveats: Among samples with persistent disease, TRBV28, TRBJ1-2 and TRBJ2-5 were favored.

The time point: persistent/refractory GD, antithyroid drugs over 5 years with positive TRAb. There was RNA extracted from PBMCs, and the TCR library was made from it. Tubes containing EDTA received 8 to 9.5 milliliters of drawn peripheral blood. Germline assignment: CDR1 SEHNR and CDR2 FQNEAQ (reference sequence). The CDR3 has 13 residues. To make TCR beta libraries, researchers used iRepertoire HTBI primers and Arm-PCR of CDR3 regions. TCRdb re-analysed the multiplex PCR reads in MiXCR, keeping a single row per CDR3 protein. The sample lists 390,000 or so distinct CDR3 sequences, roughly 23% occurring once.

The sequence came from a middle-aged woman with Graves disease. Sample: peripheral blood mononuclear cells (PBMCs), taken when the disease was refractory, from a patient treated with antithyroid drugs. The gene calls are TRBV7-9 and TRBJ2-1, with D unresolved. The CDR3 loop is CASSFPEPNEQFF. The CDR3 nucleotides read TGTGCCAGCAGCTTTCCGGAGCCGAATGAGCAGTTCTTT. The full variable domain, in which reference TRBV7-9 and TRBJ2-1 provide the parts outside the CDR3, is DTGVSQNPRHKITKRGQNVTFRCDPISEHNRLYWYRQTLGQGPEFLTYFQNEAQLEKSRLLSDRFSAERPKGSFSTLEIQRTEQGDSAMYLCASSFPEPNEQFFGPGTRLTVL.